These 20 T cell receptor beta chains were sequenced from one sample in a study of tissue T cells after allogeneic stem cell transplantation. This research-autopsy study prospectively enrolled adult allogeneic hematopoietic cell transplant recipients with steroid-refractory graft-versus-host disease. Here immunoSEQ multiplex PCR was the method, and the copy in TCRdb shows in-frame clones only, minus some. The data show over 1,500 clones, with 82% seen just once and about a tenth held by the top ten. This material consisted of stomach tissue, taken at autopsy. All receptors come from a male patient over 55 with steroid-refractory graft-versus-host disease after an allogeneic stem cell transplant. Some of the T cells may derive from the graft donor.

The CDR3 sequence: CASSPPPGAGGGTGELFF. DNA for the CDR3: TGTGCCAGCAGTCCCCCCCCAGGAGCGGGGGGTGGGACCGGGGAGCTGTTTTTT. V and J are TRBV28 and TRBJ2-2; TRBD2 matches 9 bases. The V gene's germline CDR1 is MDHEN and CDR2 SYDVKM. The CDR3 contains 18 residues. The ends lost 5 bases at V and 5 bases at J; junction bases unmatched: 15.

The gene calls are TRBV3-1 (or the pseudogene TRBV3-2) and TRBJ2-7; D is unclear. Germline V CDR1 and CDR2: LGHDT, YNNKEL (reference sequence). The V and J ends lost 1 base and 0 bases respectively, with 7 bases between them. The CDR3 loop spans 14 amino acids. CDR3: CASSQAVSSYEQYF. The CDR3, as DNA: TGTGCCAGCAGCCAAGCGGTGAGCTCCTACGAGCAGTACTTC.

The V gene is TRBV5-1, the J gene TRBJ2-4; maybe TRBD2 (5 bases). CDR3 length equals 13 residues. V gave up 3 bases and J gave up 7 bases, with 11 bases separating them. Per germline, CDR1 SGHRS and CDR2 YFSETQ. DNA of the CDR3: TGCGCCAGCAGCTACGGGGAGCCCAACATTCAGTACTTC. Encoded protein: CASSYGEPNIQYF.

V is TRBV4-3 and J is TRBJ2-2; 7 nucleotides match TRBD2. Trimming at V came to 1 base and at J to 3 bases, leaving 5 bases not matched to a gene. CDR3 length: 16 residues. From germline, CDR1 is LGHNA and CDR2 YSLEER. The CDR3 nucleotides are TGCGCCAGCAGCCAAGGGGAGGGGCGTTACACCGGGGAGCTGTTTTTT. Translating it yields CASSQGEGRYTGELFF.

V is TRBV18 and J is TRBJ1-3; D gene ambiguous. CDR3 length equals 15 residues. V was shortened by 0 bases and J by 0 bases, with 6 bases between the two germline ends. The V gene's germline CDR1 is KGHSH and CDR2 LQKENI. CDR3 protein: CASSPPNYSGNTIYF. In DNA form, the CDR3 reads TGTGCCAGCTCACCACCGAACTACTCTGGAAACACCATATATTTT.

This chain connects TRBV6-2 or TRBV6-3 to TRBJ1-3; tentative D call: TRBD1 (5 bases). The germline V gene encodes CDR1 MNHEY and CDR2 SVGEGT. The CDR3 runs to 16 residues. The V and J ends lost 2 bases and 3 bases respectively, with 14 bases between them. The CDR3 here is CASSYPTGDGGNTIYF. For the CDR3, the DNA is TGTGCCAGCAGTTACCCAACGGGGGACGGTGGAAACACCATATATTTT.

The rearrangement uses TRBV5-1 and TRBJ2-3; TRBD2 matches 11 bases. V lost 5 bases to trimming and J lost 0 bases; unmatched junction nucleotides: 5. Per germline, CDR1 SGHRS and CDR2 YFSETQ. The CDR3 has 16 residues. CDR3 nucleotide sequence: TGCGCCAGCAGTAGCGGGGGGGCTATTAGCACAGATACGCAGTATTTT. Translation: CASSSGGAISTDTQYF.

The genes are TRBV5-1 and TRBJ1-1; D may be TRBD1 (6 bases). The germline V gene has CDR1 SGHRS and CDR2 YFSETQ. The CDR3 is 14 residues long. V dropped 4 bases and J dropped 4 bases, with 14 bases sitting between them. The CDR3 DNA is TGCGCCAGCAGCCCGGAGGGGGGGATCACTGAAGCTTTCTTT. It specifies CASSPEGGITEAFF.

The J gene is TRBJ1-1, the V gene TRBV24-1; possibly TRBD1 for D (5 bases). In germline, CDR1 is KGHDR, CDR2 SFDVKD. Trimming pared 9 bases from V and 2 bases from J, leaving 6 bases between. CDR3 size: 11 residues. The CDR3 region has the DNA TGTGCCACCCAGGGTAACACTGAAGCTTTCTTT. It yields the protein CATQGNTEAFF.

This clone was observed a single time. This sequence joins TRBV9 and TRBJ2-5, with D maybe TRBD2 (6 bases). Trimming left V 0 bases short and J 4 bases short, with 10 bases between. Germline V gene data show CDR1 as SGDLS and CDR2 as YYNGEE. The CDR3 consists of 14 residues. The CDR3 protein is CASSVDGGRETQYF. In nucleotides, the CDR3 is TGTGCCAGCAGCGTAGATGGGGGGAGAGAGACCCAGTACTTC.

V usage is TRBV7-8 and J usage is TRBJ2-3, with TRBD2 matching over 8 bases. This CDR3 is built from 16 residues. After removal of 3 bases from V and 2 bases from J, the junction contained 7 bases not matched to a gene. Germline values: CDR1 SGHVS, CDR2 FQNEAQ. DNA of the CDR3: TGTGCCAGCAGCTTCCGGACGGGGGGGGACACAGATACGCAGTATTTT. Its protein product is CASSFRTGGDTDTQYF.

This sequence joins TRBV28 and TRBJ2-7, with D perhaps TRBD2 (6 bases). Between the trimmed V and J ends, which lost 2 bases and 4 bases, there was a span of 6 bases. Germline V gives CDR1 MDHEN, CDR2 SYDVKM. This CDR3 is built from 12 residues. The CDR3 is CASSLRGYEQYF. DNA for the CDR3: TGTGCCAGCAGTTTACGGGGGTACGAGCAGTACTTC.

The chain has TRBV27 and TRBJ2-2; D uncertain. The CDR3 totals 12 residues. The germline gives CDR1 MNHEY, CDR2 SMNVEV (reference sequence). V was clipped by 8 bases and J by 4 bases, with 8 bases between them. The chain's CDR3 is CASRSLTGELFF. CDR3 DNA sequence: TGTGCCAGCCGTTCCCTCACCGGGGAGCTGTTTTTT.

The chain has TRBV6-1 and TRBJ2-7; D is possibly TRBD1 (5 bases). Trimming removed 2 bases at V and 7 bases at J, with 18 bases between. Germline V CDR1 and CDR2: MNHNS, SASEGT. The CDR3 has 15 residues. As DNA, the CDR3 is TGTGCCAGCAGTGAAAGGCCAGGGAAGTGGGTAGAGCAGTACTTC. It codes for CASSERPGKWVEQYF.

V usage is TRBV5-6 and J usage is TRBJ2-2, with TRBD2 identical over 12 bases. The V gene's germline CDR1 is SGHDT and CDR2 YYEEEE. This CDR3 contains 17 residues. Germline trimming cut 4 bases from V and 2 bases from J; bases unmatched to any gene: 6. The CDR3 DNA follows: TGTGCCAGCAGCACCTTGGGACTAGCGGGTAACACCGGGGAGCTGTTTTTT. Translated: CASSTLGLAGNTGELFF.

This clone has just one count. The rearrangement joins TRBV11-2 to TRBJ2-5, with D hard to call. The V gene's germline CDR1 is SGHAT and CDR2 FQNNGV. CDR3 size: 11 residues. With 5 bases removed from V and 2 bases from J, the gap between germline ends came to 3 bases. The CDR3 loop reads CASSPQETQYF. Here the CDR3 DNA reads TGTGCCAGCAGCCCGCAAGAGACCCAGTACTTC. Full variable domain (outside the CDR3, taken from reference TRBV11-2 and TRBJ2-5): EAGVAQSPRYKIIEKRQSVAFWCNPISGHATLYWYQQILGQGPKLLIQFQNNGVVDDSQLPKDRFSAERLKGVDSTLKIQPAKLEDSAVYLCASSPQETQYFGPGTRLLVL.

The CDR3: CASSSWARGTEAFF. The CDR3 DNA follows: TGTGCCAGCAGCTCTTGGGCTAGAGGCACTGAAGCTTTCTTT. The rearrangement uses TRBV7-2 and TRBJ1-1, with D hard to call. Trimming left V 4 bases short and J 4 bases short, with 13 bases between. Germline CDR1 is SGHTA and CDR2 is FQGNSA. This CDR3 has 14 amino acids.

The chain employs TRBV20-1 and TRBJ1-2; a possible D gene is TRBD1 (5 bases). Per the germline V gene, CDR1 is DFQATT and CDR2 is SNEGSKA (reference sequence). The CDR3 extends over 12 amino acids. Trimming removed 3 bases from V and 5 bases from J, with 10 bases in between. Here the CDR3 DNA reads TGCAGTGCTAGTGTAGGGGTATATGGCTACACCTTC. Translated, it gives CSASVGVYGYTF.

V gene TRBV5-1 combines with J gene TRBJ1-1; D is perhaps TRBD1 (5 bases). Germline V lookup: CDR1 SGHRS, CDR2 YFSETQ. The CDR3 extends over 14 amino acids. V lost 4 bases to trimming and J lost 10 bases, with 20 bases between them. CDR3 bases: TGCGCCAGCAGCCCCGGGGGAGGGAAGGAAGGAGCTTTCTTT. Encoded protein: CASSPGGGKEGAFF.

This clone was counted once. The chain is built from TRBV24-1 and TRBJ2-7; D is unclear. Trimming stripped 6 bases from V and 2 bases from J, with 10 bases between. The CDR3 covers 13 residues. Germline-derived CDR1 and CDR2 are KGHDR and SFDVKD. CDR3 residues: CATSHPNTYEQYF. The CDR3, as DNA: TGTGCCACCAGTCATCCAAACACCTACGAGCAGTACTTC.